Below, one T cell receptor beta chain is given with its context. Time point meaning: blood from clinic visit 5 months post-surgery; TSC patient then seizure free. The sample comes from a study of brain T cells in children with intractable seizures. TCRdb's table, derived via immunoSEQ multiplex PCR, lists solely in-frame clones and lacks some. The table lists about 340,000 clones, 85% to 95% of them singletons. The CDR3 consists of 13 residues. The germline V gene encodes CDR1 LNHDA and CDR2 SQIVND (reference sequence). Trimming took 5 bases from V and 3 from J; bases not matched to a gene: 2. This receptor was identified in a boy younger than two with tuberous sclerosis and intractable seizures. This chain connects TRBV19 to TRBJ1-1; 8 positions agree with TRBD1. The sample consisted of peripheral blood, taken more than 4 months after surgery. The CDR3 coding sequence is TGTGCCAGTAGTCAGGGGGCGCACACTGAAGCTTTCTTT. Translating it yields CASSQGAHTEAFF.